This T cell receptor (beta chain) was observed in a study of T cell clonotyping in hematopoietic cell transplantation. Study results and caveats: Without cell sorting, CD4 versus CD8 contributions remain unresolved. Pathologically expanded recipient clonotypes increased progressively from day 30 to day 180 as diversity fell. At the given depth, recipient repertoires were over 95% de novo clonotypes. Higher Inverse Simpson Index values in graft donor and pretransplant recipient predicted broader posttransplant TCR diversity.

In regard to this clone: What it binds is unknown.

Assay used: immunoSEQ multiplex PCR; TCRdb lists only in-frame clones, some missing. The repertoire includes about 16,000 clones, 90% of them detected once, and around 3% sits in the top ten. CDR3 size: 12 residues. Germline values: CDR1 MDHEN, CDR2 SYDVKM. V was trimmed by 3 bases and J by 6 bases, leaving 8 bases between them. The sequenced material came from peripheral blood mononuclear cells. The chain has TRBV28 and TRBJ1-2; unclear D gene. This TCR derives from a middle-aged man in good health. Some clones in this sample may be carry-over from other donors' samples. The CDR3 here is CASSFAGNGYTF. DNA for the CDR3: TGTGCCAGCAGTTTCGCGGGAAATGGCTACACCTTC.